The text below deals with one T cell receptor beta chain. This entry is derived from a study of T-cell memory formation after mild COVID-19. One entry per CDR3 protein results from TCRdb running MiXCR on the 5' RACE reads. The sample consists of roughly 110,000 distinct CDR3 sequences, more than 15% of them appearing once. The sequenced sample consisted of PBMCs or a T cell subset sorted from them (not recorded which). The sequence came from an adult woman who had mild COVID-19 (a few samples of this study predate the infection). Cell type and time point are not known.

CDR3 protein: CASSPLGTRGSYNEQFF. For the CDR3, the DNA is TGTGCCAGCAGCCCCCTGGGGACTAGAGGATCCTACAATGAGCAGTTCTTC. This chain joins TRBV7-9 and TRBJ2-1; the match to TRBD2 covers 8 bases. Germline CDR1 reads SEHNR; CDR2 reads FQNEAQ (reference sequence). J was trimmed by 1 base and V by 5 bases; bases with no gene match: 10. The CDR3 sequence is 17 residues long.